This TCR beta chain derives from a study of CXCR3-negative and CXCR3-positive naive CD8 T cells. Study-level points and caveats: In CXCR3-positive naive cells, the TRB CDR3s were more hydrophobic than in CXCR3-negative naive cells. For naive cells, CXCR3-negative and CXCR3-positive subsets had similar TRBV-TRBJ usage; for memory cells, usage differed.

Researchers prepared the TRB cDNA libraries using 5' RACE with UMI labels. TCRdb derives one entry per CDR3 protein from the 5' RACE reads, leaving out DNA. Reported are some 150,000 distinct CDR3 sequences; the ten largest clones contain 0.4% to 0.5%. About this clonotype itself: Antigen specificity is unknown.

The CDR3 contains 16 residues. Germline-derived CDR1 and CDR2 are SGHRS and YFSETQ. The chain combines TRBV5-1 with TRBJ2-3; the TCRdb D gene call, TRBD2, has no DNA to confirm it. This TCR was recovered from a human donor in good health. Some clones in this sample may be carry-over from other donors' samples. Sequenced material: naive CXCR3+ CD8+ T cells from blood. The subset: CD45RO-CCR7+CD27+CD95- naive CD8+ T cells expressing CXCR3 (TNR3+). CDR3 region: CASSFTPRTSPDTQYF.